This T cell receptor (beta chain) was found in a study of T cells in Graves' hyperthyroidism and ophthalmopathy. Researchers took RNA transcripts and amplified the TCR beta CDR3 regions from them. When the TCR CDR3 underwent first-round RT-PCR, the HTBI primer set was used. TCRdb reanalysed the multiplex PCR reads using MiXCR and keeps one entry per CDR3 protein. Of about 620,000 distinct CDR3 sequences listed, 16% are singletons. Trimming cost V 7 bases and J 2 bases, with 14 bases left between them. The germline V gene has CDR1 SGHTA and CDR2 FQGNSA. There are 14 residues in the CDR3. The table lists this clonotype with a few counts. Its antigen is as yet unknown. Study-wide findings and caveats: Through a model of 13 V-J features, ophthalmopathy was separated from stable hyperthyroidism.

The chain employs TRBV7-2 and TRBJ1-2; D is possibly TRBD1 (5 bases). Sequenced material: blood. The clonotype originates from a woman aged 25 to 39 with Graves' hyperthyroidism. In DNA, the CDR3 is TGTGCCAGCACCCTGGGGGGACGGAACTATGGCTACACCTTC. This gives the protein CASTLGGRNYGYTF.